One sample yielded the 13 T cell receptor beta chains listed below, sequenced in a study of vaccination and CD4 T cells after COVID-19. Scientists ran DNA taken from cultured CD4+ T cells through the Oncomine TCR Beta short-read assay for sequencing. From the PCR reads, TCRdb called clonotypes with MiXCR, one entry per CDR3 protein. The sample lists under 20,000 distinct CDR3 sequences, roughly 23% seen once, with 7.8% in the top ten. Described treatment: roughly 11-day PBMC culture with coronavirus spike peptide pools or control peptides (ViraFEST assay). No cognate antigen is known for these TCRs. Sequences were obtained from cultured CD4+ T cells from blood. Receptor source: a human donor with COVID-19.

This clonotype has more than one count but fewer than ten. The gene calls are TRBV6-5 and TRBJ2-7; D is unresolved. Germline-derived CDR1 and CDR2 are MNHEY and SVGAGI. This CDR3 is built from 16 residues. Trimming took off 4 bases at V and 4 bases at J, with 20 bases between the two ends. The CDR3 sequence is CASSWASGSQGYEQYF. CDR3 nucleotide sequence: TGTGCCAGCAGTTGGGCGTCAGGAAGCCAAGGTTACGAGCAGTACTTC.

This chain connects TRBV7-6 to TRBJ2-5; D remains ambiguous. Trimming cost V 0 bases and J 1 base, with 9 bases left between them. Per germline, CDR1 SGHVS and CDR2 FNYEAQ. The CDR3 contains 15 residues. This chain's CDR3 is CASSLARTVQETQYF. The DNA of the CDR3 is TGTGCCAGCAGCTTAGCGCGTACAGTCCAAGAGACCCAGTACTTC.

This clonotype turned up a few times. V and J are TRBV18 and TRBJ2-2, with a possible D match to TRBD1 (6 bases). The CDR3 is made up of 17 amino acids. V was trimmed by 3 bases and J by 1 base, leaving 15 bases between them. CDR1 and CDR2 (germline): KGHSH, LQKENI. This CDR3 reads CASSPYAGAGNTGELFF. In DNA, the CDR3 is TGTGCCAGCTCACCTTACGCAGGGGCGGGGAACACCGGGGAGCTGTTTTTT.

This chain links TRBV19 with TRBJ2-3; D is uncertain. This CDR3 has 11 residues. Germline V gene lookup returns CDR1 LNHDA and CDR2 SQIVND (reference sequence). Between the trimmed V and J ends, which lost 3 bases and 5 bases, there was a span of 3 bases. Here the CDR3 DNA reads TGTGCCAGTAGTATCGAAGATACGCAGTATTTT. Translation: CASSIEDTQYF.

A few counts support this clonotype. The chain has TRBV11-1 and TRBJ1-3; 7 bases align to TRBD1. The germline gives CDR1 SGHAT, CDR2 FQDESV (reference sequence). Losses at the gene ends were 6 bases for V and 2 bases for J; bases not matched to a gene: 4. This CDR3 region has 14 residues. This chain's CDR3 is CASRKTGAGNTIYF. CDR3 bases: TGTGCCAGCAGGAAAACAGGGGCTGGAAACACCATATATTTT.

This chain joins TRBV6-5 and TRBJ2-1, with D uncertain. Germline CDR1 is MNHEY and CDR2 is SVGAGI. Trimming cost V 3 bases and J 0 bases, with 12 bases left between them. The CDR3 spans 16 residues. The CDR3 sequence: CASSYFGVPSYNEQFF. As DNA, the CDR3 is TGTGCCAGCAGTTATTTTGGGGTACCCTCCTACAATGAGCAGTTCTTC.

With respect to this clonotype: A clone one base away is much larger, so this may be a read error. The chain couples TRBV11-3 to TRBJ1-2, with TRBD1 as a possible D gene (5 bases). The CDR3 totals 16 residues. The germline V gene has CDR1 SGHNT and CDR2 YENEEA. CDR3 residues: CASSLEGRGGNYGHTF. CDR3 bases: TGTGCCAGCAGCTTAGAAGGTCGCGGGGGGAACTATGGCCACACCTTC.

The chain carries TRBV5-1 and TRBJ1-1, with TRBD1 matching over 9 bases. V was pared by 8 bases and J by 6 bases, with 11 bases of the junction left unmatched. CDR3 length equals 14 residues. Germline V lookup: CDR1 SGHRS, CDR2 YFSETQ. The CDR3 here is CASATGTGIPEAFF. The CDR3 DNA is TGCGCCAGTGCCACCGGGACAGGGATCCCTGAAGCTTTCTTT.

The table lists this clonotype with a few counts. V and J are TRBV14 and TRBJ1-1; a weak D match, TRBD1 (6 bases). The ends were cut back, 4 bases at V and 1 base at J, with 13 bases in the middle. The CDR3 has 15 residues. Germline CDR1 SGHDN, CDR2 FVKESK. CDR3: CASSLPGTKNTEAFF. CDR3 DNA sequence: TGTGCCAGCAGCCTCCCTGGGACAAAGAACACTGAAGCTTTCTTT.

The V gene is TRBV6-5, the J gene TRBJ2-3; the match to TRBD2 covers 8 bases. From germline, CDR1 is MNHEY and CDR2 SVGAGI. The CDR3 has 16 residues. The ends lost 1 base at V and 3 bases at J; junction bases unmatched: 6. CDR3 sequence (DNA): TGTGCCAGCAGTTACTACCGGGGGGGGGGAACAGATACGCAGTATTTT. Amino acid sequence: CASSYYRGGGTDTQYF.

The gene calls are TRBV12-3 or TRBV12-4 and TRBJ2-3, with TRBD2 identical over 7 bases. J was trimmed by 1 base and V by 3 bases; bases with no gene match: 4. This CDR3 contains 15 residues. CDR3 sequence reads: CASSFRSGGTDTQYF. CDR3 in DNA: TGTGCCAGCAGTTTCCGGAGCGGGGGCACAGATACGCAGTATTTT.

This clonotype was detected only a few times. CDR3: CASSLAGGKRFNRDTQYF. Here the CDR3 DNA reads TGTGCCAGCAGCTTAGCCGGGGGAAAGCGCTTCAACCGGGATACGCAGTATTTT. The chain is built from TRBV7-6 and TRBJ2-3, with a tentative D call TRBD2 (6 bases). The CDR3 sequence is 18 residues long. Between the trimmed V and J ends, which lost 0 bases and 6 bases, there was a span of 22 bases. CDR1 and CDR2 from the germline V gene are SGHVS and FNYEAQ.

V is TRBV9 and J is TRBJ2-7; D remains ambiguous. The V end was cut by 3 bases, the J end by 0 bases, with 16 bases between. Germline lookup yields CDR1 SGDLS and CDR2 YYNGEE. This CDR3 comprises 16 residues. The CDR3 reads CASSARSRLSSYEQYF. CDR3 in DNA: TGTGCCAGCAGCGCCCGATCGAGGTTAAGCTCCTACGAGCAGTACTTC.